Listed here are 20 T cell receptor beta chains from one sample, sequenced in a study of early T cells in non-severe SARS-CoV-2 infection. TCRdb re-called the 5' RACE reads with MiXCR, one entry per CDR3 protein. In the table there are about 84,000 distinct CDR3 sequences, roughly an eighth of which are singletons. The specimen was whole blood. These receptors originate from an adult who was a healthcare worker with PCR-confirmed SARS-CoV-2 infection or an uninfected control (not recorded which).

The J gene is TRBJ2-1, the V gene TRBV2, with 10 bases matching TRBD1. The junction had 5 bases not matched to a gene; V was cut back by 3 bases and J by 9 bases. The CDR3 loop spans 14 amino acids. Germline-derived CDR1 and CDR2 are SNHLY and FYNNEI. The CDR3 nucleotides are TGTGCCAGCAGTGAGACAGGGGGCCTGGGTGAGCAGTTCTTC. The encoded protein is CASSETGGLGEQFF. The full variable domain, in which reference TRBV2 and TRBJ2-1 provide the parts outside the CDR3, is EPEVTQTPSHQVTQMGQEVILRCVPISNHLYFYWYRQILGQKVEFLVSFYNNEISEKSEIFDDQFSVERPDGSNFTLKIRSTKLEDSAMYFCASSETGGLGEQFFGPGTRLTVL.

This chain links TRBV27 with TRBJ2-1; no reliable D call. The V gene lost 8 bases and the J gene lost 4 bases, with 18 bases spanning the gap. Germline values: CDR1 MNHEY, CDR2 SMNVEV (reference sequence). This CDR3 comprises 15 residues. In DNA form, the CDR3 reads TGTGCCAGCTCCTCCGCCTCGAACTCTTACAATGAGCAGTTCTTC. This translates into CASSSASNSYNEQFF.

The rearrangement links TRBV7-9 to TRBJ1-1; 7 positions match TRBD1. Germline CDR1 and CDR2: SEHNR and FQNEAQ (reference sequence). V was clipped by 11 bases and J by 6 bases; unmatched bases: 9. This CDR3 is 12 amino acids long. The CDR3 here is CAYTGEGSEAFF. The CDR3, as DNA: TGTGCCTATACAGGGGAAGGCTCTGAAGCTTTCTTT.

The rearrangement uses TRBV29-1 and TRBJ2-5; D may match TRBD1 or TRBD2 (6 bases each). Germline CDR1 reads SQVTM; CDR2 reads ANQGSEA. The CDR3 sequence is 12 residues long. V lost 6 bases and J 4 bases, leaving 12 bases between the germline ends. The CDR3 nucleotides are TGCAGCGTCCCCAAGGGGGGAGAGACCCAGTACTTC. The encoded protein is CSVPKGGETQYF. The full variable domain, its missing parts supplied by reference TRBV29-1 and TRBJ2-5, is SAVISQKPSRDICQRGTSLTIQCQVDSQVTMMFWYRQQPGQSLTLIATANQGSEATYESGFVIDKFPISRPNLTFSTLTVSNMSPEDSSIYLCSVPKGGETQYFGPGTRLLVL.

V gene TRBV11-2 combines with J gene TRBJ2-7, with 9 nucleotides matching TRBD1. Unmatched junction bases numbered 4, after V lost 3 bases and J lost 1 base. The CDR3 sequence is 15 residues long. CDR1 SGHAT and CDR2 FQNNGV come from the germline V gene. The CDR3 coding sequence is TGTGCCAGCAGCTTGGGACAGGGTAGGTCCTACGAGCAGTACTTC. Amino acid sequence: CASSLGQGRSYEQYF.

Many counts were recorded for this clonotype. The gene calls are TRBV12-2 and TRBJ2-7; TRBD2, as called in the table, went unchecked against the DNA. TRBV12-2 is classified as a pseudogene. This CDR3 contains 16 residues. The CDR3 region is CAPPPASGYPIREQYF. CDR3 sequence (DNA): TGTGCCCCACCCCCGGCTAGCGGATATCCCATCAGAGAGCAGTACTTC.

This clonotype was seen at least ten times. This chain uses TRBV7-8 with TRBJ2-7; TRBD1 agrees at 7 bases. V was clipped by 3 bases and J by 11 bases; unmatched bases: 7. Germline assignment: CDR1 SGHVS and CDR2 FQNEAQ. CDR3 length: 12 amino acids. CDR3 DNA: TGTGCCAGCAGCTTCTCTACAGGGGTCGAGTACTTC. This gives the protein CASSFSTGVEYF.

J is TRBJ1-2 and V is TRBV7-9, with D unresolved. The CDR3 runs 11 residues. Germline V lookup: CDR1 SEHNR, CDR2 FQNEAQ (reference sequence). V was shortened by 6 bases and J by 4 bases, with 6 bases between the two germline ends. The CDR3 sequence is CASSRSYGYTF. DNA of the CDR3: TGTGCCAGCAGTCGCTCCTATGGCTACACCTTC.

This clonotype has a count of ten or more. V and J are TRBV4-1 and TRBJ1-4, with TRBD1 matching 8 bases. This CDR3 region has 15 residues. V dropped 0 bases and J dropped 7; count of bases not matched to a gene: 4. CDR1 is MGHRA and CDR2 is YSYEKL in the germline V gene. The DNA of the CDR3 is TGCGCCAGCAGCCAAGATATTGGACAGGGTGAAAAACTGTTTTTT. Translation gives CASSQDIGQGEKLFF.

This clonotype has ten or more counts. V gene TRBV28 combines with J gene TRBJ1-4; D not certain. The V end lost 6 bases, the J end lost 5 bases, and 13 bases lay between the germline ends. The germline V gene has CDR1 MDHEN and CDR2 SYDVKM. This CDR3 is 14 amino acids long. CDR3 in DNA: TGTGCCAGCAGGAGTCCGGGAAAAAATGAAAAACTGTTTTTT. Its protein product is CASRSPGKNEKLFF.

This clonotype was observed a handful of times. V is TRBV3-1 and J is TRBJ2-7; D remains unclear. V gave up 0 bases and J gave up 9 bases, with 15 bases separating them. The CDR3 totals 14 residues. Germline assignment: CDR1 LGHDT and CDR2 YNNKEL (reference sequence). The CDR3 protein is CASSQDGFLRGQYF. In DNA form, the CDR3 reads TGTGCCAGCAGCCAAGATGGGTTTCTACGAGGGCAGTACTTC.

This clonotype was seen more than once but under ten times. The chain joins TRBV28 to TRBJ1-4, with 7 bases aligning to TRBD1. After removal of 5 bases from V and 8 bases from J, the junction contained 11 bases not matched to a gene. CDR1 and CDR2 (germline): MDHEN, SYDVKM. This CDR3 region has 15 residues. The DNA for the CDR3 is TGTGCCAGCAGTCCCACAGGGGAAGGGGCGGAAAAACTGTTTTTT. Its translation is CASSPTGEGAEKLFF.

The chain carries TRBV7-8 and TRBJ2-2; D ambiguous. Looked up from germline, CDR1 is SGHVS and CDR2 is FQNEAQ. Trimming stripped 3 bases from V and 4 bases from J, with 9 bases between. CDR3 size: 14 residues. The CDR3 region is CASSFLLVTGELFF. For the CDR3, the DNA is TGTGCCAGCAGCTTTCTATTGGTCACCGGGGAGCTGTTTTTT.

This clonotype was seen more than once but under ten times. The chain employs TRBV7-8 and TRBJ1-1, with D perhaps TRBD1 (6 bases). Germline lookup yields CDR1 SGHVS and CDR2 FQNEAQ. Deletions cut 2 bases from V and 1 base from J, with 23 bases between. The CDR3 length is 19 residues. CDR3 nucleotides: TGTGCCAGCAGCTTAATTGCTGCTATAGGCAGAGGGGGGAACACTGAAGCTTTCTTT. Its protein product is CASSLIAAIGRGGNTEAFF. Combining the CDR3 with reference TRBV7-8 and TRBJ1-1 gives the whole variable domain GAGVSQSPRYKVAKRGQDVALRCDPISGHVSLFWYQQALGQGPEFLTYFQNEAQLDKSGLPSDRFFAERPEGSVSTLKIQRTQQEDSAVYLCASSLIAAIGRGGNTEAFFGQGTRLTVV.

This clonotype has at least ten counts. The rearrangement links TRBV29-1 to TRBJ1-1; 7 positions agree with TRBD1. The CDR3 runs to 15 residues. Trimming took 4 bases from V and 0 from J; bases not matched to a gene: 8. Germline CDR1 SQVTM, CDR2 ANQGSEA. The chain's CDR3 is CSVAARTGLNTEAFF. The CDR3, as DNA: TGCAGCGTTGCCGCCCGGACAGGCTTGAACACTGAAGCTTTCTTT. Full variable domain (remainder filled in from reference TRBV29-1 and TRBJ1-1): SAVISQKPSRDICQRGTSLTIQCQVDSQVTMMFWYRQQPGQSLTLIATANQGSEATYESGFVIDKFPISRPNLTFSTLTVSNMSPEDSSIYLCSVAARTGLNTEAFFGQGTRLTVV.

This clonotype was counted many times. The V gene is TRBV2, the J gene TRBJ1-6; D is unresolved. The CDR3 covers 15 residues. Deletions cut 10 bases from V and 0 bases from J, with 13 bases between. The germline gives CDR1 SNHLY, CDR2 FYNNEI. The CDR3 region has the DNA TGTGCCACCGGACCCCGGAGCTCCTATAATTCACCCCTCCACTTT. Translating gives CATGPRSSYNSPLHF.

The chain uses TRBV12-3 or TRBV12-4 and TRBJ1-2; D uncertain. The CDR3 contains 13 residues. The V end was cut by 3 bases, the J end by 5 bases, with 10 bases between. The CDR3 DNA reads TGTGCCAGCAGTTTCTCCGAGAGTTATGGCTACACCTTC. This sequence encodes CASSFSESYGYTF.

The V call is TRBV5-6, the J call TRBJ2-1, with 8 bases that match TRBD2. The CDR3 consists of 15 residues. V shed 1 base and J 4 bases; nucleotides not matched to a gene: 4. From germline, CDR1 is SGHDT and CDR2 YYEEEE. The CDR3: CASSLMAGGYNEQFF. In nucleotides, the CDR3 is TGTGCCAGCAGCTTGATGGCGGGAGGTTACAATGAGCAGTTCTTC.

The chain recombines TRBV5-5 with TRBJ2-3, with TRBD2 matching 8 bases. Germline V CDR1 and CDR2: SGHKS, YYEKEE (reference sequence). The CDR3 sequence is 20 residues long. With V trimmed by 1 base and J by 1 base, 17 bases remained unmatched. The CDR3 sequence is CASSLPRGEAGEDRTDTQYF. The CDR3 coding sequence is TGTGCCAGCAGCTTGCCACGCGGGGAAGCGGGGGAGGACCGCACAGATACGCAGTATTTT.

This clonotype has a handful of counts. The V and J genes are TRBV9 and TRBJ2-2; 7 bases are a match to TRBD1. Germline values: CDR1 SGDLS, CDR2 YYNGEE. The trim removed 1 base at V and 5 bases at J, leaving 2 bases unmatched. The CDR3 has 14 residues. The CDR3 loop is CASSVTGATGELFF. The CDR3 nucleotides read TGTGCCAGCAGCGTAACAGGGGCAACCGGGGAGCTGTTTTTT. Drawing the rest from reference TRBV9 and TRBJ2-2, the complete variable domain is DSGVTQTPKHLITATGQRVTLRCSPRSGDLSVYWYQQSLDQGLQFLIQYYNGEERAKGNILERFSAQQFPDLHSELNLSSLELGDSALYFCASSVTGATGELFFGEGSRLTVL.